Listed here are 16 T cell receptor beta chains from one sample, sequenced in a study of T cells after yellow fever vaccination. TCRdb ran MiXCR on the 5' RACE reads and lists one entry per CDR3 protein. The table lists some 340,000 distinct CDR3 sequences, over 4% of them singletons. The material sequenced was PBMCs, taken 5 days after the yellow fever booster vaccination. These receptors were taken from a man younger than 35 who received the YFV17D yellow fever vaccine.

The chain has TRBV6-1 and TRBJ2-6, with D perhaps TRBD2 (6 bases). CDR3 size: 15 residues. V gave up 6 bases and J gave up 0 bases, with 9 bases separating them. Germline CDR1 and CDR2: MNHNS and SASEGT. CDR3 sequence (DNA): TGTGCCAGCAGGAGGGACTTCTCTGGGGCCAACGTCCTGACTTTC. It codes for CASRRDFSGANVLTF.

There are a few counts of this clonotype. This chain links TRBV6-5 with TRBJ1-2; TRBD1 matches 7 bases. V lost 6 bases, J lost 3 bases, and 13 bases stayed unmatched. Germline V lookup: CDR1 MNHEY, CDR2 SVGAGI. This CDR3 has 16 residues. DNA of the CDR3: TGTGCCAGCAGCCACTCCGGGACAGCGCTGGACTATGGCTACACCTTC. This translates into CASSHSGTALDYGYTF.

Only a few counts were recorded for this clonotype. The V call is TRBV14, the J call TRBJ1-1, with D perhaps TRBD1 (6 bases). The CDR3 sequence is 15 residues long. V dropped 4 bases and J dropped 0 bases, with 12 bases sitting between them. Per germline, CDR1 SGHDN and CDR2 FVKESK. CDR3 coding DNA: TGTGCCAGCAGCCTCCTCAGGGGAATGAACACTGAAGCTTTCTTT. Its translation is CASSLLRGMNTEAFF. Full variable domain (outside the CDR3, taken from reference TRBV14 and TRBJ1-1): EAGVTQFPSHSVIEKGQTVTLRCDPISGHDNLYWYRRVMGKEIKFLLHFVKESKQDESGMPNNRFLAERTGGTYSTLKVQPAELEDSGVYFCASSLLRGMNTEAFFGQGTRLTVV.

V is TRBV6-5 and J is TRBJ1-2, with D unclear. CDR1 is MNHEY, CDR2 SVGAGI, per germline. The CDR3 length is 14 residues. V was clipped by 0 bases and J by 2 bases, with 7 bases between them. CDR3 amino acids: CASSYSTGNYGYTF. The CDR3 nucleotides read TGTGCCAGCAGTTACTCGACGGGAAACTATGGCTACACCTTC.

Many counts were recorded for this clonotype. The chain joins TRBV7-2 to TRBJ1-2; unclear D gene. CDR1 is SGHTA and CDR2 is FQGNSA in the germline V gene. CDR3 length: 15 amino acids. The V end was cut by 1 base, the J end by 4 bases, with 13 bases between. The CDR3: CASSLGPGTIYGYTF. DNA of the CDR3: TGTGCCAGCAGCTTAGGTCCAGGAACTATCTATGGCTACACCTTC.

This clonotype was seen a handful of times. The rearrangement joins TRBV6-1 to TRBJ2-7, with D perhaps TRBD2 (5 bases). V lost 1 base, J lost 5 bases, and 21 bases lay in between. This CDR3 spans 17 amino acids. CDR1 MNHNS and CDR2 SASEGT come from the germline V gene. The CDR3 DNA sequence: TGTGCCAGCAGTGAAGGATCGGAGGTGGCTAGCACAGACGAGCAGTACTTC. Translation: CASSEGSEVASTDEQYF.

Many counts were recorded for this clonotype. The chain uses TRBV7-2 and TRBJ2-2, with D perhaps matching TRBD2 (7 bases). The V end was cut by 3 bases, the J end by 4 bases, with 9 bases between. The CDR3 length is 14 residues. Germline CDR1 and CDR2: SGHTA and FQGNSA. CDR3 residues: CASSFRGATGELFF. For the CDR3, the DNA is TGTGCCAGCAGCTTCCGGGGGGCCACCGGGGAGCTGTTTTTT. Using reference TRBV7-2 and TRBJ2-2 for the parts outside the CDR3, the full variable domain is GAGVSQSPSNKVTEKGKDVELRCDPISGHTALYWYRQSLGQGLEFLIYFQGNSAPDKSGLPSDRFSAERTGGSVSTLTIQRTQQEDSAVYLCASSFRGATGELFFGEGSRLTVL.

This clonotype was counted only a few times. V is TRBV29-1 and J is TRBJ2-2, with D maybe TRBD2 (6 bases). The CDR3 runs 17 residues. From germline, CDR1 is SQVTM and CDR2 ANQGSEA. Trimming removed 6 bases at V and 0 bases at J, with 20 bases between. CDR3: CSVIGGRQGANTGELFF. CDR3 nucleotide sequence: TGCAGCGTCATCGGAGGGCGTCAAGGGGCGAACACCGGGGAGCTGTTTTTT.

The CDR3 DNA reads TGTGCCACCATCAGCGTCGATACGCAGTATTTT. Protein sequence: CATISVDTQYF. The chain joins TRBV24-1 to TRBJ2-3, with D unresolved. There are 11 residues in the CDR3. Germline lookup yields CDR1 KGHDR and CDR2 SFDVKD. V was cut by 8 bases and J by 6 bases, with 8 bases left in between.

The chain is built from TRBV11-2 and TRBJ1-1, with D perhaps TRBD1 (6 bases). There are 15 residues in the CDR3. V was clipped by 5 bases and J by 6 bases, with 19 bases between them. Germline V gene data show CDR1 as SGHAT and CDR2 as FQNNGV. CDR3 sequence: CASSKWGAGVPEAFF. DNA of the CDR3: TGTGCCAGCAGCAAGTGGGGTGCAGGGGTCCCTGAAGCTTTCTTT.

The CDR3 region has the DNA TGCGCCAGCAGCCCCTACCAGGGGTCAGATACGCAGTATTTT. Its protein is CASSPYQGSDTQYF. The rearrangement links TRBV4-1 to TRBJ2-3; D perhaps matches TRBD1 (6 bases). Germline V gene lookup returns CDR1 MGHRA and CDR2 YSYEKL. V shed 4 bases and J shed 4 bases, with 12 bases lying between them. There are 14 residues in the CDR3.

The chain couples TRBV27 to TRBJ2-1, with 10 bases aligning to TRBD2. Germline CDR1 reads MNHEY; CDR2 reads SMNVEV (reference sequence). After removal of 4 bases from V and 4 bases from J, the junction contained 4 bases not matched to a gene. This CDR3 contains 15 residues. DNA for the CDR3: TGTGCCAGCAGTTCTATAGCGGGGGGATACAATGAGCAGTTCTTC. This gives the protein CASSSIAGGYNEQFF.

This clonotype was seen at least ten times. As DNA, the CDR3 is TGTGCCAGCAGCCCGAGCGGGACAGCGAAAAACATTCAGTACTTC. Protein product: CASSPSGTAKNIQYF. J is TRBJ2-4 and V is TRBV7-8; D is tentatively TRBD1 or TRBD2 (7 bases each). Germline values: CDR1 SGHVS, CDR2 FQNEAQ. The germline V and J ends were trimmed by 5 bases and 4 bases, with 15 bases remaining between them. The CDR3 spans 15 residues. Full variable domain (outside the CDR3, taken from reference TRBV7-8 and TRBJ2-4): GAGVSQSPRYKVAKRGQDVALRCDPISGHVSLFWYQQALGQGPEFLTYFQNEAQLDKSGLPSDRFFAERPEGSVSTLKIQRTQQEDSAVYLCASSPSGTAKNIQYFGAGTRLSVL.

The J gene is TRBJ2-1, the V gene TRBV12-2; TRBD1 is the table's D call and was not checked against the DNA. TRBV12-2 is a listed pseudogene. CDR3 size: 15 residues. The CDR3 bases are TGTGCAAGTCGCTTAGCTTGGGCGAGGTACAATGAGCAGTTCTTC. Translation gives CASRLAWARYNEQFF.

This clonotype occurred a few times. The chain joins TRBV18 to TRBJ1-2; no firm D call. This CDR3 is 15 amino acids long. With 0 bases removed from V and 8 bases from J, the gap between germline ends came to 16 bases. Per the germline V gene, CDR1 is KGHSH and CDR2 is LQKENI. The chain's CDR3 is CASSPPVVTPGGYTF. DNA for the CDR3: TGTGCCAGCTCACCACCGGTTGTAACTCCGGGGGGCTACACCTTC.

This clonotype was counted between two and nine times. The chain recombines TRBV9 with TRBJ2-5; the match to TRBD1 covers 10 bases. The CDR3 totals 15 residues. CDR1 is SGDLS, CDR2 YYNGEE, per germline. The V segment lost 2 bases and the J segment 4 bases; nucleotides outside the gene matches: 5. The CDR3 loop reads CASSVDRGHLETQYF. CDR3 nucleotides: TGTGCCAGCAGCGTCGACAGGGGGCACCTAGAGACCCAGTACTTC.